The 8 T cell receptor beta chains below were found in one sample sequenced in a study of T cell responses to AZD1222 COVID-19 vaccine. The assay was immunoSEQ multiplex PCR, and TCRdb's table has in-frame clones only and misses some. The profile shows approximately 150,000 clones, about 92% of them singletons. The specimen was peripheral blood, collected 28 days after the second AZD1222 dose. These receptors originate from an adult who received the AZD1222 COVID-19 vaccine.

V gene TRBV5-1 combines with J gene TRBJ2-5, with TRBD1 matching 7 bases. Germline-derived CDR1 and CDR2 are SGHRS and YFSETQ. The CDR3 is made up of 16 amino acids. V was clipped by 0 bases and J by 2 bases; unmatched bases: 7. The chain's CDR3 is CASSLVGTDYQETQYF. Written as DNA, the CDR3 is TGCGCCAGCAGCTTGGTTGGGACAGATTATCAAGAGACCCAGTACTTC.

The rearrangement uses TRBV30 and TRBJ1-1; D not certain. This CDR3 has 13 amino acids. Germline lookup yields CDR1 GTSNPN and CDR2 SVGIG (reference sequence). Trimming pared 5 bases from V and 2 bases from J, leaving 12 bases between. CDR3 in DNA: TGTGCCTGGGAAACACGCAGAAACACTGAAGCTTTCTTT. Protein sequence: CAWETRRNTEAFF.

The chain is built from TRBV11-2 and TRBJ2-7; D remains ambiguous. The germline V and J ends were trimmed by 0 bases and 2 bases, with 8 bases remaining between them. There are 14 residues in the CDR3. The germline V gene encodes CDR1 SGHAT and CDR2 FQNNGV. DNA for the CDR3: TGTGCCAGCAGCTTAGATCCCGGACCCTACGAGCAGTACTTC. It specifies CASSLDPGPYEQYF.

The CDR3, as DNA: TGTGCCAGCAGCCAGGGGGGACACAATCAGCCCCAGCATTTT. Encoded protein: CASSQGGHNQPQHF. The rearrangement uses TRBV3-1 (or the pseudogene TRBV3-2) and TRBJ1-5; weak D call: TRBD1 (6 bases). The CDR3 consists of 14 residues. Germline values: CDR1 LGHDT, CDR2 YNNKEL (reference sequence). With 3 bases removed from V and 3 bases from J, the gap between germline ends came to 9 bases.

The rearrangement joins TRBV6-1 to TRBJ2-2, with D perhaps TRBD2 (6 bases). From germline, CDR1 is MNHNS and CDR2 SASEGT. This CDR3 spans 16 amino acids. V was shortened by 2 bases and J by 5 bases, with 15 bases between the two germline ends. The CDR3 DNA is TGTGCCAGCAGTGAAATTGATAGCGGAGTTACCGGGGAGCTGTTTTTT. This sequence encodes CASSEIDSGVTGELFF.

This chain connects TRBV5-8 to TRBJ1-6, with 10 bases fitting TRBD1. The germline gives CDR1 SGHTS, CDR2 YDEGEE. This CDR3 is built from 15 residues. Losses at the gene ends were 3 bases for V and 9 bases for J; bases not matched to a gene: 6. The CDR3 nucleotides read TGTGCCAGCAGCTACCGGACAGGGGGAAGTTCACCCCTCCACTTT. Its translation is CASSYRTGGSSPLHF.

J is TRBJ1-2 and V is TRBV6-5; D ambiguous. Trimming removed 8 bases at V and 4 bases at J, with 14 bases between. In germline, CDR1 is MNHEY, CDR2 SVGAGI. The CDR3 is 13 amino acids. CDR3 loop: CASEFKTGYGYTF. CDR3 bases: TGTGCCAGCGAATTCAAGACGGGCTATGGCTACACCTTC.

The chain combines TRBV9 with TRBJ2-5; possibly TRBD1 for D (6 bases). The CDR3 runs 16 residues. Trimming shortened V by 0 bases and J by 2 bases, and 14 bases separated the two germline ends. In germline, CDR1 is SGDLS, CDR2 YYNGEE. CDR3 protein: CASSVVGGSSQETQYF. The DNA for the CDR3 is TGTGCCAGCAGCGTAGTTGGGGGCAGCTCTCAAGAGACCCAGTACTTC.